This T cell receptor (beta chain) was retrieved from a study of T-cell reconstitution after alpha-beta-depleted transplantation in children (dated by TCRdb to the mid-2010s). Study-level background: Using TCR repertoire profiling, the study quantitatively followed how T-cell immune reconstitution unfolded in children after TCRalphabeta/CD19-depleted allogeneic hematopoietic cell transplantation.

The library was generated by PCR. The run used an Illumina HiSeq 2500. To normalize quantification of the TCRbeta repertoire, the TCR libraries were built with molecular barcoding that relied on unique molecular identifiers. TCRdb cleaned the public reads at Q25 with fastp, built clones with MiXCR and kept in-frame beta chains. Every distinct CDR3 protein forms one entry, paired with its most common genes and DNA. A total of about 690,000 distinct CDR3 sequences appear in this sample, roughly 15% of them only once. About 1.1% of the sample comes from the top ten. From the cysteine through the phenylalanine, the CDR3 covers 14 amino acids. Just the 42-base CDR3 DNA is kept, in frame starting at base 1. CDR1 is given as MDHEN and CDR2 as SYDVKM, both from the germline V gene. V loses 5 bases of germline sequence and J loses 6 bases, and the interval between the two ends is 13 bases. About this clonotype: Its antigen is unknown. Base quality data are lacking; no much larger clone is found one base away.

This sequence originates from a human donor who donated a stem cell graft to a child with acute myeloid leukemia. The chain is encoded by TRBV28 joined to TRBJ1-4, with the D gene uncertain. The starting material was PBMCs from the stem cell graft donor, obtained from the stem cell graft. The nucleotide sequence is TGTGCCAGCAGTCTCTCGACTCCGGATGAAAAACTGTTTTTT. This encodes CASSLSTPDEKLFF.